This T cell receptor beta chain emerged from a study of T cell responses to AZD1222 COVID-19 vaccine. Germline V gene sequence: CDR1 PRHDT, CDR2 FYEKMQ (reference sequence). This CDR3 has 14 residues. The V end lost 5 bases, the J end lost 5 bases, and 15 bases lay between the germline ends. Here immunoSEQ multiplex PCR was the method, and the copy in TCRdb shows in-frame clones only, minus some. The table records about 86,000 clones, about nine tenths of them present only once. This receptor was obtained from an adult who received the AZD1222 COVID-19 vaccine. This specimen was peripheral blood, taken 28 days after the second AZD1222 dose. The chain is built from TRBV13 and TRBJ2-5, with D tentatively TRBD2 (5 bases). CDR3 in DNA: TGTGCCAGCAGCCCCTACGGACTCGGGGAGACCCAGTACTTC. Translated, it gives CASSPYGLGETQYF.